These T cell receptor beta chains were read from a single sample in a study of OX40 agonist ivuxolimab in advanced cancers. This table comes from immunoSEQ multiplex PCR, and its TCRdb copy is limited to in-frame clones, with some not included. The sample consists of 55,000 to 80,000 clones, almost 85% of them appearing once. The specimen was CD4+ or CD8+ T cells sorted from blood, collected in a trial of the OX40 agonist ivuxolimab. The receptor set was obtained from an adult with an advanced solid tumor such as melanoma, head and neck, liver or kidney cancer. The CDR3 runs from the conserved cysteine through the conserved F or W. D genes are given only for firm matches. For some rows the clone size is stated as once, few or many, or as a class when expanded; others skip it.

TRBJ2-3	-	TRBV5-6	-	CASRPDGGWADTQYF	TGTGCCAGCCGCCCGGATGGCGGGTGGGCAGATACGCAGTATTTT
TRBJ1-2	-	TRBV11-3	-	CASSSQGGGYTF	TGTGCCAGCAGCTCCCAAGGAGGCGGCTACACCTTC
TRBJ1-6	TRBD1	TRBV4-2	-	CASSQDSRGLNSPLHF	TGTGCCAGCAGCCAAGATTCCAGGGGGCTTAATTCACCCCTCCACTTT
TRBJ1-1	TRBD1	TRBV6-6	-	CASSPTGSTEAFF	TGTGCCAGCAGTCCGACAGGGAGCACTGAAGCTTTCTTT
TRBJ2-3	-	TRBV6-8	once	CASFKGGHLTDTQYF	TGTGCCAGCTTCAAGGGGGGCCACCTCACAGATACGCAGTATTTT
TRBJ1-2	-	TRBV27	-	CASSMVGSSNYGYTF	TGTGCCAGCAGTATGGTCGGATCGTCTAACTATGGCTACACCTTC
TRBJ2-5	TRBD1	TRBV2	-	CASEDSWTGDVGETQYF	TGTGCCAGCGAGGACTCGTGGACAGGGGATGTAGGAGAGACCCAGTACTTC
TRBJ2-5	-	TRBV28	-	CASSLLGTQETQYF	TGTGCCAGCAGTTTATTGGGTACCCAAGAGACCCAGTACTTC
TRBJ1-1	-	TRBV5-1	once	CASGQRGNTEAFF	TGCGCCAGCGGACAACGGGGGAACACTGAAGCTTTCTTT
TRBJ1-1	-	TRBV5-4	few	CASSNPGHLVPEAFF	TGTGCCAGCAGCAATCCGGGACACTTAGTCCCTGAAGCTTTCTTT
TRBJ2-7	TRBD2	TRBV11-2	-	CASSRTSGLPEQYF	TGTGCCAGCAGCCGGACTAGCGGTCTTCCCGAGCAGTACTTC
TRBJ1-2	-	TRBV27	-	CASSPVHGGRRYYGYTF	TGTGCCAGCAGCCCCGTACACGGTGGCAGGCGATACTATGGCTACACCTTC
TRBJ2-1	-	TRBV25-1	-	CASGAGGANFNEQFF	TGTGCCAGCGGAGCCGGGGGTGCTAACTTCAATGAGCAGTTCTTC
TRBJ2-3	-	TRBV7-6	-	CASSTAGDTQYF	TGTGCCAGCAGCACCGCGGGGGATACGCAGTATTTT
TRBJ1-1	TRBD1	TRBV11-1	once	CASTPRDSMNTEAFF	TGTGCCAGCACTCCTCGGGACAGCATGAACACTGAAGCTTTCTTT
TRBJ2-3	-	TRBV6-1	once	CASSEMADTQYF	TGTGCCAGCAGTGAAATGGCAGATACGCAGTATTTT
TRBJ1-6	-	TRBV4-2	few	CASSPSSGGLSPLHF	TGTGCCAGCAGCCCGTCTTCTGGGGGGCTTTCACCCCTCCACTTT
TRBJ2-5	TRBD2	TRBV9	-	CASSGDGGRISETQYF	TGTGCCAGCAGCGGGGACGGGGGGAGGATCAGCGAGACCCAGTACTTC
TRBJ1-1	-	TRBV7-9	-	CASSMRKTGNTEAFF	TGTGCCAGCAGCATGCGAAAGACAGGGAACACTGAAGCTTTCTTT
TRBJ1-2	-	TRBV7-7	-	CAPAPDFYGYTF	TGTGCTCCTGCACCGGACTTCTATGGCTACACCTTC
TRBJ2-1	TRBD2	TRBV5-1	-	CASRISGGANEQFF	TGCGCCAGCAGGATCAGCGGGGGGGCTAATGAGCAGTTCTTC
TRBJ1-2	-	TRBV7-9	few	CASSLGAGVSYGYTF	TGTGCCAGCAGCTTAGGGGCAGGGGTGTCCTATGGCTACACCTTC
TRBJ2-5	-	TRBV7-9	-	CASSRGMNYGKTQYF	TGTGCCAGCAGCCGAGGGATGAACTATGGGAAGACCCAGTACTTC
TRBJ2-7	TRBD2	TRBV10-3	-	CAIGKGSGGAGYEQYF	TGTGCCATCGGGAAAGGGAGCGGGGGGGCAGGATACGAGCAGTACTTC
TRBJ1-1	-	TRBV2	few	CASSTDSDTEAFF	TGTGCCAGCAGTACAGACAGCGACACTGAAGCTTTCTTT
TRBJ2-7	TRBD1	TRBV2	-	CASSGTGVGVWSYEQYF	TGTGCCAGCAGTGGGACAGGGGTCGGAGTTTGGTCCTACGAGCAGTACTTC
TRBJ2-7	TRBD2	TRBV9	-	CASSPSGGPYEQYF	TGTGCCAGCAGCCCTAGCGGGGGGCCATACGAGCAGTACTTC
TRBJ2-5	TRBD1	TRBV27	-	CASSLEGTEETQYF	TGTGCCAGCAGTTTAGAGGGGACAGAAGAGACCCAGTACTTC